The sequence of this T cell receptor (beta chain) was determined in a study of T cell changes during pregnancy in multiple sclerosis (dated by TCRdb to between 2019 and 2020). Study-level background: In women with multiple sclerosis, the researchers looked at how the T cell repertoire shifted as pregnancy progressed.

The library came from the immunoSEQ multiplex PCR assay. As stored in TCRdb, this immuneACCESS dataset retains in-frame rearrangements with V and J assigned. A fraction of the clones does not appear; measured against another copy, unresolved V genes explain less than half of the discrepancy, and the remainder lacks a known reason. Here the sample has about 110,000 clones; about 90% occur a single time. The ten largest account for 1.5% to 2% of the sample. This clone was counted between two and nine times. Its antigen is still unknown. No base qualities exist here, and no much larger clone lies one base off it. Measured from the cysteine to the phenylalanine, the CDR3 is 15 residues long. Kept here is only the CDR3 DNA, which spans 45 bases and is read in frame from base 1. Via the germline V gene, CDR1 is MGHRA and CDR2 YSYEKL. V ends up 2 bases short and J 7 bases short, with an unmatched junction base count of 6.

This receptor was obtained from a female donor with multiple sclerosis, enrolled in a pregnancy study. This material consisted of peripheral blood, taken before pregnancy. In this chain, TRBV4-1 is recombined with TRBJ1-4; 8 central bases correspond to TRBD1. The CDR3 region reads CASSQLQGEGEKLFF. The nucleotide sequence reads TGCGCCAGCAGCCAACTACAGGGGGAAGGTGAAAAACTGTTTTTT.